Described below is a single TCR beta chain sequence and its context. As yet, its antigen is unknown. Sequenced by immunoSEQ multiplex PCR; TCRdb stores in-frame clones only, minus some. The sample has about 2.3 million clones, 80% to 95% seen once. The data derive from a study of shared clonotypes between healthy human individuals. Study in general: A donor's plate count was three for CD4 naive and three for CD4 memory; CD8 naive had two and CD8 memory one.

V lost 2 bases and J lost 4; bases outside the gene matches: 7. The CDR3 is 16 residues long. Germline V gene lookup returns CDR1 MDHEN and CDR2 SYDVKM. Study-level points and caveats: Memory subsets had estimated richness that was generally smaller than that of naive subsets.

Specimen: naive CD4+ T cells from PBMCs. Subset defined: CD45RA+ positively selected. This rearrangement joins TRBV28 to TRBJ2-1; TRBD2 matches at 8 bases. This TCR came from a man between 18 and 35 years old in good health. Some clones in this sample may be carry-over from other donors' samples. In DNA form, the CDR3 reads TGTGCCAGCAGTTTAGGTTCGGCGGGAGGATACAATGAGCAGTTCTTC. Its translation: CASSLGSAGGYNEQFF. The full variable domain, completed using reference TRBV28 and TRBJ2-1, is DVKVTQSSRYLVKRTGEKVFLECVQDMDHENMFWYRQDPGLGLRLIYFSYDVKMKEKGDIPEGYSVSREKKERFSLILESASTNQTSMYLCASSLGSAGGYNEQFFGPGTRLTVL.